Given below is one T cell receptor beta chain in context. Its specificity is unknown. This record belongs to a study of OX40 agonist ivuxolimab in advanced cancers. Across the study: From 23 to 79 years was the age range, with a mean of 60 years, and approximately 80% were male.

Only in-frame clones appear in the TCRdb table, and some are missing; sequencing was by immunoSEQ multiplex PCR. The data show approximately 10,000 clones, about 75% seen once. Study results and limitations: Expanded clones were, on average, more numerous among CD8+ T cells than CD4+.

The sequence was obtained from an adult with an advanced solid tumor such as melanoma, head and neck, liver or kidney cancer. This specimen was CD4+ or CD8+ T cells sorted from blood, taken in a trial of the OX40 agonist ivuxolimab.

Here the CDR3 reads CASREPGQGGYTF. The CDR3 DNA follows: TGTGCCAGCAGGGAACCGGGACAGGGAGGCTACACCTTC. The V gene is TRBV6-1, the J gene TRBJ1-2, with 9 bases fitting TRBD1. CDR3 length: 13 residues. CDR1 and CDR2 (germline): MNHNS, SASEGT. Losses at the gene ends were 6 bases for V and 8 bases for J; bases not matched to a gene: 7.